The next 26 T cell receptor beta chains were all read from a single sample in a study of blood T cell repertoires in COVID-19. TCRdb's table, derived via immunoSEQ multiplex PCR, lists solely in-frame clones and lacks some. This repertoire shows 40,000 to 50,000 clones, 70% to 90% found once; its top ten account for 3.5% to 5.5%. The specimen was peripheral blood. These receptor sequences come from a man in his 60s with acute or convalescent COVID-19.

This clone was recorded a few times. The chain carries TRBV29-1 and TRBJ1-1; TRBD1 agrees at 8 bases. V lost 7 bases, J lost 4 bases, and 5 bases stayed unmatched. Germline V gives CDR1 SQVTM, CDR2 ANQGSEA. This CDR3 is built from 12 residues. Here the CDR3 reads CSAHDRGTEAFF. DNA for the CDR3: TGCAGCGCCCATGACAGGGGCACTGAAGCTTTCTTT.

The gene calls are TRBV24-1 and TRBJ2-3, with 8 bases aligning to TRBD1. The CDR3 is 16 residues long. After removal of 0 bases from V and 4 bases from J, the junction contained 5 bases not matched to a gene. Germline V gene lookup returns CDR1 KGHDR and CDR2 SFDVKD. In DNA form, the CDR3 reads TGTGCCACCAGTGATTTGGGGACAGGACGTTCAGATACGCAGTATTTT. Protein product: CATSDLGTGRSDTQYF.

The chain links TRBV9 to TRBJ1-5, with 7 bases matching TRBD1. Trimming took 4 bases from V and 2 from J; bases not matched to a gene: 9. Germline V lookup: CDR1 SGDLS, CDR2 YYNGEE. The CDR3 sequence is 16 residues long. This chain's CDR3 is CASSRTGAGGNQPQHF. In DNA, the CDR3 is TGTGCCAGCAGCCGAACAGGGGCTGGGGGCAATCAGCCCCAGCATTTT.

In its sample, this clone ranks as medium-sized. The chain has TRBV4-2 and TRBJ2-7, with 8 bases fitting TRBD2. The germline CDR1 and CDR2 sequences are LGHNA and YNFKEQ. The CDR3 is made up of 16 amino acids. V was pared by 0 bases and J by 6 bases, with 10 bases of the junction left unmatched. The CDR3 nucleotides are TGTGCCAGCAGCCAAGATCAGAACGGGGGGGCAGTCGAGCAGTACTTC. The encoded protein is CASSQDQNGGAVEQYF.

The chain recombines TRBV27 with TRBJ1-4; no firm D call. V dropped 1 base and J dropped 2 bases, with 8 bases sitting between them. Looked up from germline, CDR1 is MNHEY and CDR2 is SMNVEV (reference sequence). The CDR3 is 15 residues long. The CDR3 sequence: CASSLFPGTNEKLFF. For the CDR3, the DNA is TGTGCCAGCAGTTTATTCCCGGGGACTAATGAAAAACTGTTTTTT. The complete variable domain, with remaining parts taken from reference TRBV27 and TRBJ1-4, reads EAQVTQNPRYLITVTGKKLTVTCSQNMNHEYMSWYRQDPGLGLRQIYYSMNVEVTDKGDVPEGYKVSRKEKRNFPLILESPSPNQTSLYFCASSLFPGTNEKLFFGSGTQLSVL.

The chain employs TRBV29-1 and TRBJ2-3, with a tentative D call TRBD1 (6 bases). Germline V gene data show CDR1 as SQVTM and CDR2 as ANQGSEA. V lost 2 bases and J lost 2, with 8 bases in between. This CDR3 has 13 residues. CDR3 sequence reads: CSVEQGHTDTQYF. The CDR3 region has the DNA TGCAGCGTTGAACAGGGACACACAGATACGCAGTATTTT.

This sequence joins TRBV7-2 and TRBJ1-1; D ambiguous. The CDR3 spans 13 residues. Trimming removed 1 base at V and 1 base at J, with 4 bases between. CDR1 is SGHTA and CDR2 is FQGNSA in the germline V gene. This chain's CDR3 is CASSLGQNTEAFF. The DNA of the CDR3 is TGTGCCAGCAGCTTAGGACAGAACACTGAAGCTTTCTTT.

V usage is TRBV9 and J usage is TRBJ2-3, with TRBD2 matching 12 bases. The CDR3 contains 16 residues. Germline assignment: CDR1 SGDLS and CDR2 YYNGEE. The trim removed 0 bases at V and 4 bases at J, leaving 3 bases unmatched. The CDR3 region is CASSVVSSGGADTQYF. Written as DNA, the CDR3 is TGTGCCAGCAGCGTAGTATCTAGCGGGGGGGCAGATACGCAGTATTTT.

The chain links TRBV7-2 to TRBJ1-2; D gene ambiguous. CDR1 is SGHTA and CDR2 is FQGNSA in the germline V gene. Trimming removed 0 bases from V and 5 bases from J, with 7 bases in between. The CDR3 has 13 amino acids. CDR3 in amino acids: CASSLANGYGYTF. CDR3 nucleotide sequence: TGTGCCAGCAGCTTAGCGAACGGGTATGGCTACACCTTC.

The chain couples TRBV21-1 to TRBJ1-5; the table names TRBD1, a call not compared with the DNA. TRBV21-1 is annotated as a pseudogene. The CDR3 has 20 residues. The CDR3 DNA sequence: TGTGCCAGCAGCAAGGTCCCAGAAGGCCACAATCTACAGGGATCCCAGCCCCAGCATTTT. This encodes CASSKVPEGHNLQGSQPQHF.

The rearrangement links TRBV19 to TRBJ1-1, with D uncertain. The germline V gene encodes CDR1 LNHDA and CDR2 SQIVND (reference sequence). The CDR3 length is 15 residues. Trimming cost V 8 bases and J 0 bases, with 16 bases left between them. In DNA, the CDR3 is TGTGCCAGTCTGACTACGGGATCTATGAACACTGAAGCTTTCTTT. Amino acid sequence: CASLTTGSMNTEAFF. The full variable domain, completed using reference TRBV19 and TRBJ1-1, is DGGITQSPKYLFRKEGQNVTLSCEQNLNHDAMYWYRQDPGQGLRLIYYSQIVNDFQKGDIAEGYSVSREKKESFPLTVTSAQKNPTAFYLCASLTTGSMNTEAFFGQGTRLTVV.

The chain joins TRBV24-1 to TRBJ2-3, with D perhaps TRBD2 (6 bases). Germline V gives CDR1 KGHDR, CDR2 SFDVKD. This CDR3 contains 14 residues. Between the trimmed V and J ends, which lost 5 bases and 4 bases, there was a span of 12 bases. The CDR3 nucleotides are TGTGCCACCAGTGGCACCGGGGAGGCAGATACGCAGTATTTT. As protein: CATSGTGEADTQYF.

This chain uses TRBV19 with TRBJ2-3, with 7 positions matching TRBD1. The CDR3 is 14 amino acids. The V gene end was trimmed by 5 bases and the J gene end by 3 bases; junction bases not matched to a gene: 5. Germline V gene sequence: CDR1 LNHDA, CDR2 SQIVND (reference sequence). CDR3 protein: CASSLGQLTDTQYF. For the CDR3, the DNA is TGTGCCAGTAGTTTGGGACAGCTGACAGATACGCAGTATTTT. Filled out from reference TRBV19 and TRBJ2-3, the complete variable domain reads DGGITQSPKYLFRKEGQNVTLSCEQNLNHDAMYWYRQDPGQGLRLIYYSQIVNDFQKGDIAEGYSVSREKKESFPLTVTSAQKNPTAFYLCASSLGQLTDTQYFGPGTRLTVL.

This CDR3 reads CASSIQPSIGQGLNTEAFF. Written as DNA, the CDR3 is TGTGCCAGTAGTATTCAACCATCGATCGGACAGGGTTTGAACACTGAAGCTTTCTTT. This chain uses TRBV19 with TRBJ1-1; 8 nucleotides line up with TRBD1. The ends lost 3 bases at V and 0 bases at J; junction bases unmatched: 15. CDR1 is LNHDA and CDR2 is SQIVND in the germline V gene (reference sequence). This CDR3 is 19 amino acids long.

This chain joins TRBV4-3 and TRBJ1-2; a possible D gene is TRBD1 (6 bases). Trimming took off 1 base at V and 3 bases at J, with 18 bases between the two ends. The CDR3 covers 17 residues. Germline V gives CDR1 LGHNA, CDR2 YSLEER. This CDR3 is CASSQGGRGGGDYGYTF. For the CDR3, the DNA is TGCGCCAGCAGCCAAGGAGGGCGGGGGGGCGGTGACTATGGCTACACCTTC.

CDR3 coding DNA: TGTGCCAGCTCAACAGGGGTAAATCAGCCCCAGCATTTT. It translates to CASSTGVNQPQHF. The V and J genes are TRBV3-1 (or the pseudogene TRBV3-2) and TRBJ1-5, with TRBD1 matching over 7 bases. Trimming removed 8 bases from V and 4 bases from J; junction bases left unmatched: 5. This CDR3 is 13 amino acids long. Germline CDR1 LGHDT, CDR2 YNNKEL (reference sequence).

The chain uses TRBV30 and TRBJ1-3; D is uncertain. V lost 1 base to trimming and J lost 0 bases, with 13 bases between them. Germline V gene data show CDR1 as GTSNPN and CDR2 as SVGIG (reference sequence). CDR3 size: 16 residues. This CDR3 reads CAWSGTVALSGNTIYF. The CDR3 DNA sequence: TGTGCCTGGAGTGGTACAGTCGCTCTCTCTGGAAACACCATATATTTT.

CDR3 loop: CASSPPTGLGPEAFF. The DNA for the CDR3 is TGTGCCAGCTCACCACCAACAGGGTTAGGTCCTGAAGCTTTCTTT. The rearrangement joins TRBV18 to TRBJ1-1, with D perhaps matching TRBD1 (6 bases). This CDR3 region has 15 residues. Germline CDR1 KGHSH, CDR2 LQKENI. The V end lost 0 bases, the J end lost 6 bases, and 14 bases lay between the germline ends. The full variable domain, completed using reference TRBV18 and TRBJ1-1, is NAGVMQNPRHLVRRRGQEARLRCSPMKGHSHVYWYRQLPEEGLKFMVYLQKENIIDESGMPKERFSAEFPKEGPSILRIQQVVRGDSAAYFCASSPPTGLGPEAFFGQGTRLTVV.

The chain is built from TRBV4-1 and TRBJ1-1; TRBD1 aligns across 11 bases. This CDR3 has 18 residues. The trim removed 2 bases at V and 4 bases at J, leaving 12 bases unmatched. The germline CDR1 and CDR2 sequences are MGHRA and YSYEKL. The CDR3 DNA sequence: TGCGCCAGCAGCCAAAGAGGACCCGGACAGGGGGCGGGCACTGAAGCTTTCTTT. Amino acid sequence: CASSQRGPGQGAGTEAFF.

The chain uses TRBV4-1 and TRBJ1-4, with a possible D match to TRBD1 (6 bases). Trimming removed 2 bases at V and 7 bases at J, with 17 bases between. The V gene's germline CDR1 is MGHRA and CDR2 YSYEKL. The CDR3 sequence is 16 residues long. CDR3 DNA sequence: TGCGCCAGCAGCCAATTGGGGGGGCGCCGAGGTGAAAAACTGTTTTTT. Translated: CASSQLGGRRGEKLFF.

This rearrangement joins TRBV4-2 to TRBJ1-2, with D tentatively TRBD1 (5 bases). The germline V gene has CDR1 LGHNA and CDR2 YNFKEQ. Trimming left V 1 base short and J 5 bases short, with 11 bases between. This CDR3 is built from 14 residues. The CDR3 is CASSQGGLGYGYTF. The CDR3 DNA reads TGTGCCAGCAGCCAAGGGGGCCTGGGGTATGGCTACACCTTC.

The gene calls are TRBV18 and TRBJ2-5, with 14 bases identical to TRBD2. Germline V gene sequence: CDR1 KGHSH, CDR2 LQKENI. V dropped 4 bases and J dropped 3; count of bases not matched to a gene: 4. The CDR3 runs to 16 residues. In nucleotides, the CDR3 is TGTGCCAGCTCACGAGGGACTAGCGGGAGAAAAGAGACCCAGTACTTC. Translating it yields CASSRGTSGRKETQYF.

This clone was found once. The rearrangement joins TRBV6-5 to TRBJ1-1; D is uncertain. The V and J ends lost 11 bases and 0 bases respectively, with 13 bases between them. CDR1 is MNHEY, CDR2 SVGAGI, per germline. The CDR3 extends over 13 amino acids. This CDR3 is CAARRELNTEAFF. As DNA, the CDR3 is TGTGCCGCTAGGAGGGAACTGAACACTGAAGCTTTCTTT.

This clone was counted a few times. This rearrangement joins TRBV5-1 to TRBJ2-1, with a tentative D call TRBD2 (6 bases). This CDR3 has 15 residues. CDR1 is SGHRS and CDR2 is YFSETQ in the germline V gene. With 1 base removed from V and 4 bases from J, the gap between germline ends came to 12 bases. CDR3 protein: CASSLLSSEYNEQFF. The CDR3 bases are TGCGCCAGCAGCTTGCTTTCTAGCGAGTACAATGAGCAGTTCTTC.

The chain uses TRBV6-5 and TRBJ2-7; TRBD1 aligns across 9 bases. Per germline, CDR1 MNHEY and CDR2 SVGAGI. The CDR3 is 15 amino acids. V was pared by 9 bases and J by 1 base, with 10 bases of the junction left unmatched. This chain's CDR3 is CASLQTGTGSYEQYF. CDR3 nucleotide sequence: TGTGCCAGTCTTCAAACCGGGACAGGGTCCTACGAGCAGTACTTC.

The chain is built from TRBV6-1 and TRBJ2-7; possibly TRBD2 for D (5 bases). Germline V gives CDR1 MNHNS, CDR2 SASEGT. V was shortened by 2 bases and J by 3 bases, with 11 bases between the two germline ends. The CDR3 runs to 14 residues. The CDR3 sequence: CASSERARVYEQYF. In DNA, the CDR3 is TGTGCCAGCAGTGAAAGGGCGCGGGTCTACGAGCAGTACTTC.